The source of this T cell receptor (beta chain) is a study of T cell responses to AZD1222 COVID-19 vaccine. General study points: Sampling that yielded the repertoires occurred only after the peak T cell response. Spike regions recognized by vaccine-associated CD4 TCRs spanned the protein, led by 160-218 and 743-854.

Trimming shortened V by 3 bases and J by 3 bases, and 10 bases separated the two germline ends. The CDR3 extends over 14 amino acids. Germline values: CDR1 LNHNV, CDR2 YYDKDF (reference sequence). The data were produced by immunoSEQ multiplex PCR, yet TCRdb's version contains in-frame clones alone and is incomplete. The repertoire holds 43,000 or so clones, with 90% as singletons. Turning to this clone: Its antigen is not known.

Sequencing was performed on peripheral blood, taken 28 days after the second AZD1222 dose. The rearrangement joins TRBV15 to TRBJ2-3; D unclear. The TCR was taken from an adult who received the AZD1222 COVID-19 vaccine. The CDR3 here is CATSRDQATDTQYF. The CDR3 DNA reads TGTGCCACCAGCAGGGACCAAGCGACAGATACGCAGTATTTT.